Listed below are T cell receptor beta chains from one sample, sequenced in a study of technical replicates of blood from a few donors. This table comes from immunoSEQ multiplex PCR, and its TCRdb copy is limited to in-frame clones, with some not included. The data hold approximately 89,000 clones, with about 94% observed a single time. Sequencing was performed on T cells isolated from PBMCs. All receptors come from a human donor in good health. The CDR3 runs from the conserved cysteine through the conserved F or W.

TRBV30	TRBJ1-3	CAWSYSGNTIYF
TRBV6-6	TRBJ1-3	CASSHVPQANTIYF
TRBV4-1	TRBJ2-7	CASSPADPYEQYF
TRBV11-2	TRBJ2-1	CASSGLAGYNEQFF
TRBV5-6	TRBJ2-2	CASSLVTGLVDTGELFF
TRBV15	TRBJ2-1	CATSSDYYNEQFF
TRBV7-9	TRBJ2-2	CASTPWGGSTGELFF
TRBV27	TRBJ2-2	CASSLLRSANTGELFF
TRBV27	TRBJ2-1	CASSMRTGIDEQFF
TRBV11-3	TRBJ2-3	CASSLEGVDTQYF
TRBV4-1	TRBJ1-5	CASSQVGGQGQIRHQPQHF
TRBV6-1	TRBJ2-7	CASRSGGQGGYEQYF
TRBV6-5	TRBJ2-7	CASSPTSGEQYF
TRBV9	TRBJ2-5	CASSVAGGGQGVWGETQYF
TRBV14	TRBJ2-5	CASSQVRGTPWYETQYF
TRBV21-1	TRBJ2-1	CASSKMFGGSSYNEQFF
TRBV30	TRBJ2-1	CAWNFGGNEQFF
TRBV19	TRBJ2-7	CASAGDLGYEQYF
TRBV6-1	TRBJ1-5	CASGSEQPQHF
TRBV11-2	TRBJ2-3	CASSLAGQGSDTQYF
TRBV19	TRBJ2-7	CATTAGGAYEQYF
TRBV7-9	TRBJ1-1	CASSFPPQNTEAFF
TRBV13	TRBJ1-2	CASSSVGRTATGYTF
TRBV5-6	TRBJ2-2	CASSWYQGVTGELFF
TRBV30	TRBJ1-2	CASYRGRSTYGYTF
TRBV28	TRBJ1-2	CASSFMSTGRYGYTF
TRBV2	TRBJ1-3	CASSATQASGNTIYF
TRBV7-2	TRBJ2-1	CASSLGGGRGNEQFF
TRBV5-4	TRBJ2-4	CASSVRGQSPEGQYF
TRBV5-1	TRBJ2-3	CASSPDEGTGGSKADTQYF
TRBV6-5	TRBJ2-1	CASSYGTARNEQFF
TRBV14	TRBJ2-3	CASSQNSGSTDTQYF
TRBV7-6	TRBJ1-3	CASSPPSGNTIYF
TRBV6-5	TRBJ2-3	CASRSSTDTQYF
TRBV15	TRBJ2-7	CATSRGQGRYEQYF
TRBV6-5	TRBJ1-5	CASSPLINQPQHF
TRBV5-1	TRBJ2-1	CASSLSQGKNEQFF
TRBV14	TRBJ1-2	CASSPTRGILVGYTF
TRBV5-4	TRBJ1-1	CASSFFNPTQNTEAFF